This TCR beta chain comes out of a study of T cell repertoires in cytomegalovirus infection. Whole-study results and caveats: Summed public TCR beta family frequency identified CMV carriers bearing the relevant HLA.

TCRdb fed the reads into MiXCR, producing one record per CDR3 protein. The sample holds 150,000 to 200,000 distinct CDR3 sequences; less than 9.5% are singletons and the top ten take approximately 4.6%. This clonotype has a count of ten or more. Antigen unknown. The clonotype was recovered from a human donor in good health (CMV status not recorded). Some clones in this sample may be carry-over from other donors' samples. The sample was PBMCs.

CDR3 DNA: TGTGCCAGCAGACGGGACACCTATAGCAATCAGCCCCAGCATTTT. It codes for CASRRDTYSNQPQHF. This sequence joins TRBV28 and TRBJ1-5; perhaps TRBD1 as D (6 bases). Germline V gene lookup returns CDR1 MDHEN and CDR2 SYDVKM. Trimming pared 6 bases from V and 0 bases from J, leaving 12 bases between. The CDR3 has 15 residues.